The source of this T cell receptor (beta chain) is a study of blood T cells in healthy people across ages (dated by TCRdb to between 2015 and 2016). Describing the broader study: In model experiments, roughly one uniquely barcoded TCR beta cDNA molecule per two T cells was captured by template switching. The study measured age-related changes in TCR beta repertoire diversity using deep sequencing normalized with unique cDNA molecular identifiers. Donors were grouped into four age groups: young (average approximately 16 years), middle-aged (under 40), aged (roughly 67) and long-lived (approximately 81). Donors of different ages were randomly distributed across sequencing lanes to avoid experimental bias. The study analyzed two additional independent replicas of 1 million unique cDNA reads from the same blood draw for two donors, one aged 18 to 30 and one aged 80 or older.

Donors were around 37 systemically healthy Caucasian individuals from Russia aged roughly 6 to 90 years. Approximately 9.3 milliliters of peripheral blood were collected from each donor into EDTA-treated Vacutainer tubes. Ficoll-Paque density-gradient centrifugation was used to isolate PBMCs, with at least 6.5 million per sample. Trizol reagent was used to extract total RNA from the PBMCs, yielding at least 6 micrograms per sample. For every donor, flow cytometry on a PBMC aliquot measured the percentage of naive CD45RAhigh/CD27high T cells. Trimming at the junction amounts to 1 base on V and 8 bases on J, and the germline ends lie 11 bases apart. Looking up the germline V gene yields CDR1 SGHTA and CDR2 FQGNSA. Taken from cysteine to phenylalanine, the CDR3 has 14 residues. The entry retains the CDR3 DNA only, 42 bases that are in frame from base 1. Library construction relied on 5' RACE. Reads for this sample came from an Illumina HiSeq 2500. The second PCR ran for roughly 6 to 11 cycles and used a J-beta primer mix along with a sample-barcoded 5' primer. Each TCR beta cDNA molecule received a unique molecular identifier from a template-switch 5' adaptor carrying 12 random nucleotides. Each sample yielded at least 3 million CDR3-containing paired-end reads. All of the RNA was converted into first-strand cDNA using the Mint cDNA synthesis kit, with a TRBC-specific oligonucleotide serving as the primer. All cDNA was treated with uracil-DNA glycosylase and then went through a first 18-cycle PCR with the universal primers M1SS and BC2_uni_R. The source study handled its data this way. Each sample was normalized by randomly selecting 1 million high-quality reads, each carrying a distinct molecular identifier. Instead of being binned into consensus sequences, reads with shared molecular identifiers were discarded. MiTCR, with a Q25 quality threshold and the strictest error-elimination algorithm, was used for CDR3 identification, clonotype clustering and error correction. Lower-bound total TCR beta diversity was estimated with a nonparametric unseen species model using Euler transformation. TCRdb reworked the public reads: Q25 trimming with fastp, MiXCR clone assembly, productive beta chains retained. Each record represents a unique CDR3 protein, reported with the most common genes and DNA among its rows. It is TCRdb's table, rather than the study itself, that gives the V and J calls and clone size. The sample yields some 800,000 distinct CDR3 sequences; under 45% were counted once. About 19% of the sample is in the top ten clones.

On the study overall, not on this receptor specifically: Because donor CMV infection status was unknown, age-related changes in expanded clonotypes were potentially confounded. Compared with the aged group, more naive CD4+ T cells, fewer expanded clones and increased TCR diversity were shown by the long-lived group, suggesting age selection. Observed TCR beta diversity per million T cells fell roughly linearly with age, and a significant reduction was already apparent by age about 36. The percentage of naive T cells measured by flow cytometry correlated strongly with observed TCR beta diversity. Estimates of total diversity from one million sequenced T cells were regarded as lower bounds and underestimates. Because profiling used bulk unsorted PBMCs, naive and antigen-experienced compartments could not be compared conclusively.

This clonotype was picked up a small number of times. It lacks a known antigen. The record has no base qualities; no much larger clone is one base away. The sequence joins TRBV7-2 to TRBJ1-4, with no reliable assignment of the D segment. The clonotype was recovered from a man aged 60-69 years in good health. Sequenced: blood. CDR3 protein: CASSLEAGREKLFF. Here is the DNA: TGTGCCAGCAGCTTAGAGGCAGGCCGGGAAAAACTGTTTTTT. When the CDR3 is completed using the reference TRBV7-2 and TRBJ1-4 genes on either side, the full variable domain is GAGVSQSPSNKVTEKGKDVELRCDPISGHTALYWYRQSLGQGLEFLIYFQGNSAPDKSGLPSDRFSAERTGGSVSTLTIQRTQQEDSAVYLCASSLEAGREKLFFGSGTQLSVL.